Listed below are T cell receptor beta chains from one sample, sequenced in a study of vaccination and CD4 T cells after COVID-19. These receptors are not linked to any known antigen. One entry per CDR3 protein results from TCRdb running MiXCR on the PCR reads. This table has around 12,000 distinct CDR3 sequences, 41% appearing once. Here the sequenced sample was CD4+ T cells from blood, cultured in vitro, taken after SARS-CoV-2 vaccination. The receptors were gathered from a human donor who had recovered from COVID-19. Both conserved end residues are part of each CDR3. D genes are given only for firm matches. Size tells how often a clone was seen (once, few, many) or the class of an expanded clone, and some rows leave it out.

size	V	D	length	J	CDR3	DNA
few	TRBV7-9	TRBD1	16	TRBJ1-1	CASSLGVGQGDTEAFF	TGTGCCAGCAGCTTAGGGGTCGGGCAGGGGGACACTGAAGCTTTCTTT
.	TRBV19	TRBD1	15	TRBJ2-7	CASSSPGQGFYEQYF	TGTGCCAGTAGTTCACCGGGACAGGGGTTCTACGAGCAGTACTTC
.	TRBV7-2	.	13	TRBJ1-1	CASSPGWGTEAFF	TGTGCCAGCAGCCCTGGGTGGGGAACTGAAGCTTTCTTT
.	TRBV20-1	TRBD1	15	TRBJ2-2	CSANYPGQGTGELFF	TGCAGTGCGAATTACCCGGGACAGGGGACCGGGGAGCTGTTTTTT
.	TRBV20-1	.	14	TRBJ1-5	CSARIPSSNQPQHF	TGCAGTGCTAGAATTCCCAGTAGCAATCAGCCCCAGCATTTT
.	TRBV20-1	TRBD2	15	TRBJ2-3	CSARAQASGTDTQYF	TGCAGTGCTAGAGCCCAGGCTAGCGGGACAGATACGCAGTATTTT
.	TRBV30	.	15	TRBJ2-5	CAWSLLGTLPETQYF	TGTGCCTGGAGCCTGCTCGGGACACTGCCAGAGACCCAGTACTTC
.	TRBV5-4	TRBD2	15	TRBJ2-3	CASSSRTSGGDTQYF	TGTGCCAGCAGCTCTCGGACTAGCGGGGGGGATACGCAGTATTTT
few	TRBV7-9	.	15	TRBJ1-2	CASSRPGDSFDGYTF	TGTGCCAGCAGTCGGCCAGGGGACTCTTTTGATGGCTACACCTTC
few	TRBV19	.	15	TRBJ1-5	CASSNLQGSNQPQHF	TGTGCCAGTTCAAATCTTCAGGGTAGCAATCAGCCCCAGCATTTT
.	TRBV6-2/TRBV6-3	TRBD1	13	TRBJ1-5	CASTQGANQPQHF	TGTGCCAGCACCCAGGGGGCCAATCAGCCCCAGCATTTT
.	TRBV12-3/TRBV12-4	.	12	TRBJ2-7	CASSLAGGKQYF	TGTGCCAGCAGTTTAGCCGGGGGCAAGCAGTACTTC
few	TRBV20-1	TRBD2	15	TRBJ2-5	CSARPWTSMGETQYF	TGCAGTGCTCGACCCTGGACTAGCATGGGAGAGACCCAGTACTTC
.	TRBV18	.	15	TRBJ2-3	CASSPGKVLGDTQYF	TGTGCCAGCTCACCAGGGAAGGTGCTTGGGGATACGCAGTATTTT
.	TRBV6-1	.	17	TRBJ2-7	CASSEAPPGQPTYEQYF	TGTGCCAGCAGTGAAGCGCCACCCGGACAGCCTACCTACGAGCAGTACTTC
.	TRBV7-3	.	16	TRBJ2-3	CASSPGTGGSTDTQYF	TGTGCCAGCAGCCCCGGGACTGGCGGGAGCACAGATACGCAGTATTTT
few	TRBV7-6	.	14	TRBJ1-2	CASSLDGQTGGYTF	TGTGCCAGCAGCTTAGATGGGCAAACCGGGGGCTACACCTTC
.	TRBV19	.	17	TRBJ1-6	CASTLSAGQGYNSPLHF	TGTGCCAGTACCCTATCGGCCGGGCAGGGGTATAATTCACCCCTCCACTTT
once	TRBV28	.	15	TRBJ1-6	CASLESSLGNSPLHF	TGTGCCAGCCTCGAGAGCTCCCTGGGTAATTCACCCCTCCACTTT
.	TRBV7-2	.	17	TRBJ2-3	CASSLQGFGSSTDTQYF	TGTGCCAGCAGCCTCCAGGGGTTTGGGTCCAGCACAGATACGCAGTATTTT
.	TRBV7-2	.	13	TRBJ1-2	CASSPGNYYGYTF	TGTGCCAGCAGCCCAGGAAACTACTATGGCTACACCTTC
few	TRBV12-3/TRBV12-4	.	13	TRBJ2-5	CASRHDAVETQYF	TGTGCCAGCAGACACGATGCGGTAGAGACCCAGTACTTC
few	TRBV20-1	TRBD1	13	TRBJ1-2	CSAPGQPNYGYTF	TGCAGTGCCCCGGGACAGCCGAACTATGGCTACACCTTC
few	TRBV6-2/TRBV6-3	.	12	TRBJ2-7	CASSLQSYEQYF	TGTGCCAGCAGTTTACAGTCCTACGAGCAGTACTTC
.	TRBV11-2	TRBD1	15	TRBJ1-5	CASSKGQGGRQPQHF	TGTGCCAGCAGCAAGGGACAGGGCGGGCGTCAGCCCCAGCATTTT
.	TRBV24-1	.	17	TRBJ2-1	CATSDMNDPSSYNEQFF	TGTGCCACCAGTGACATGAATGACCCAAGCTCCTACAATGAGCAGTTCTTC
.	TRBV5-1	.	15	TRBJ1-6	CASSLAGPENSPLHF	TGCGCCAGCAGCTTGGCGGGCCCCGAAAATTCACCCCTCCACTTT
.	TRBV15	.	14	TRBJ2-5	CATSRDKAQETQYF	TGTGCCACCAGCAGAGATAAGGCTCAAGAGACCCAGTACTTC
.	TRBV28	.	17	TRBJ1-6	CASSPLVGQARGSPLHF	TGTGCCAGCAGTCCATTAGTAGGACAAGCTAGGGGTTCACCCCTCCACTTT
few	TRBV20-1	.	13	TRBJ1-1	CSARDSANTEAFF	TGCAGTGCTAGAGATTCAGCGAACACTGAAGCTTTCTTT
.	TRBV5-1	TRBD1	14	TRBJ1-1	CASSFGQGRTEAFF	TGCGCCAGCAGCTTCGGACAGGGGAGGACTGAAGCTTTCTTT
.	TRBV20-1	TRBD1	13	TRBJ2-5	CSARTGRQETQYF	TGCAGTGCTAGGACAGGGAGACAAGAGACCCAGTACTTC
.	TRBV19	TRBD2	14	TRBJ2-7	CASSRTSGYYEQYF	TGTGCCAGCAGCCGGACTAGCGGATACTACGAGCAGTACTTC
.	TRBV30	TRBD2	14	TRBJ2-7	CAWTPGLGFYEQYF	TGTGCCTGGACCCCGGGACTAGGTTTCTACGAGCAGTACTTC
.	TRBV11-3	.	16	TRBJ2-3	CASSHTGQTGTDTQYF	TGTGCCAGCAGCCACACGGGGCAGACAGGCACAGATACGCAGTATTTT
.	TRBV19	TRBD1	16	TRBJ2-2	CASSIGRTGNTGELFF	TGTGCCAGTAGTATAGGACGGACAGGGAACACCGGGGAGCTGTTTTTT
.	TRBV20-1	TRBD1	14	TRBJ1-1	CSARYRGRNTEAFF	TGCAGTGCTAGATACAGGGGGAGGAACACTGAAGCTTTCTTT
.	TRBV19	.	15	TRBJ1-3	CASSVDGASGNTIYF	TGTGCCAGTAGTGTCGACGGAGCCTCTGGAAACACCATATATTTT
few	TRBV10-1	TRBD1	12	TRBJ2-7	CASGQGSYEQYF	TGCGCCAGCGGACAGGGCTCCTACGAGCAGTACTTC
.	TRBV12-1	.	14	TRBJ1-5	CASSFRGGNQPQHF	TGTGCCAGCAGCTTTCGGGGGGGCAATCAGCCCCAGCATTTT
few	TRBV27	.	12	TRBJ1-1	CASSLTGGEAFF	TGTGCCAGCAGTTTAACCGGGGGCGAAGCTTTCTTT
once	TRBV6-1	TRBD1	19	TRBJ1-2	CASSRTTGTGYEQDYGYTF	TGTGCCAGCAGTAGAACAACCGGGACAGGGTATGAACAGGACTATGGCTACACCTTC